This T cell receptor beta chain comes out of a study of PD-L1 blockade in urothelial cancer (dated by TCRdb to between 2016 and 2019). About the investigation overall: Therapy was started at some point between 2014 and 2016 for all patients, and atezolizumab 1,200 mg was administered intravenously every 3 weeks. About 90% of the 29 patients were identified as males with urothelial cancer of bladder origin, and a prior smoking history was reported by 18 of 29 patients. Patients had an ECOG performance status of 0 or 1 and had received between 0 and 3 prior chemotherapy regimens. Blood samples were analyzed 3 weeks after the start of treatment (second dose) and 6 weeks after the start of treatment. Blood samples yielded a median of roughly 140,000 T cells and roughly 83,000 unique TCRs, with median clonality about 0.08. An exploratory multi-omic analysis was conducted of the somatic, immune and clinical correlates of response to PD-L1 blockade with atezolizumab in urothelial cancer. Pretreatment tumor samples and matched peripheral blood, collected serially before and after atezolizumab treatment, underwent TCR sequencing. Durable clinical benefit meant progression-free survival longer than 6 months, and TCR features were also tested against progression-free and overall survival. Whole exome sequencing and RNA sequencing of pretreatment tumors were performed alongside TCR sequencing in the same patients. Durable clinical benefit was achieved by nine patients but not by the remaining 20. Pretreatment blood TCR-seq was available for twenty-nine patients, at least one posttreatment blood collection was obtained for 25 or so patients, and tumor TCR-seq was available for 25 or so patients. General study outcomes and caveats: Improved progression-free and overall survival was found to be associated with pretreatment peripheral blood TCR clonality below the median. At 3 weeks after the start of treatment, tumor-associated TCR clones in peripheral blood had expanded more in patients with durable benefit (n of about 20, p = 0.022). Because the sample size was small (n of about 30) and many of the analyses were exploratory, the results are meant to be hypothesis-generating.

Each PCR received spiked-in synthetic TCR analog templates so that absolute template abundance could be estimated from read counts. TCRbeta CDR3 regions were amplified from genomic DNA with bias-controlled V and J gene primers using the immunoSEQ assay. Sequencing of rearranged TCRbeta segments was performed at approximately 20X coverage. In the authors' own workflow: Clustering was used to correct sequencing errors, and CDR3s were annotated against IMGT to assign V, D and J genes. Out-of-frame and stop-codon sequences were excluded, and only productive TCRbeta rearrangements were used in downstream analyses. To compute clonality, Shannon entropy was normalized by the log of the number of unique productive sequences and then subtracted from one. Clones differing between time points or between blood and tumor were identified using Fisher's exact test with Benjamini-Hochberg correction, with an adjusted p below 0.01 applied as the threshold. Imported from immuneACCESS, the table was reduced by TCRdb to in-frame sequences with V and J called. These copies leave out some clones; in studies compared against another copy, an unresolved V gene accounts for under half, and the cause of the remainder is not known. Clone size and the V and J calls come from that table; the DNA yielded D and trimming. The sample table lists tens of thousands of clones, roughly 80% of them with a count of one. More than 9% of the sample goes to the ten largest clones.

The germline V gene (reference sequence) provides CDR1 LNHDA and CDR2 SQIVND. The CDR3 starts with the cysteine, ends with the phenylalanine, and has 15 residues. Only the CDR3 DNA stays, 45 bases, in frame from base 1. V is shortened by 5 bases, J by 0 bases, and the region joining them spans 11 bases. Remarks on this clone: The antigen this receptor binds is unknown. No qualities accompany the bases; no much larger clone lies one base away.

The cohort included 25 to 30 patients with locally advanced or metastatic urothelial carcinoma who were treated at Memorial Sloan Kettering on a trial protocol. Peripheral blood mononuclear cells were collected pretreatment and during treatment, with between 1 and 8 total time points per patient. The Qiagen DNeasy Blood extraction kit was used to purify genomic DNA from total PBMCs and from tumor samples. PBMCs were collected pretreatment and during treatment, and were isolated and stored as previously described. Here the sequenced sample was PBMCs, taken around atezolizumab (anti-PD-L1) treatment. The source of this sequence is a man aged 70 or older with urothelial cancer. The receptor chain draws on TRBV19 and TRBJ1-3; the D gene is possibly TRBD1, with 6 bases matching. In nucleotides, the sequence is TGTGCCAGTAGTTCCGGACAGTTCTCTGGAAACACCATATATTTT. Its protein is CASSSGQFSGNTIYF.